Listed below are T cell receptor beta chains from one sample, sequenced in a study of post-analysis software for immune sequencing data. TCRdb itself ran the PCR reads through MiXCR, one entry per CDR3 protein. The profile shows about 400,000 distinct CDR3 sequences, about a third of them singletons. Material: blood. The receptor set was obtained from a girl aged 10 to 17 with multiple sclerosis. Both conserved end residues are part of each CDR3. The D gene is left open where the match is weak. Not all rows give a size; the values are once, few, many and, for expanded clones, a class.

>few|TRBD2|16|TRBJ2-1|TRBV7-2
CASSLAGGAPVDEQFF
TGTGCCAGCAGCTTGGCGGGGGGGGCCCCCGTGGATGAGCAGTTCTTC
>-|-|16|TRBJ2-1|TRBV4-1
CAGSQRFLARGNEQFF
TGCGCCGGCAGCCAGCGTTTCCTAGCAAGGGGCAATGAGCAGTTCTTC
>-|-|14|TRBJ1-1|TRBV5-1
CASSYILESTEAFF
TGCGCCAGCAGCTATATCCTGGAATCCACTGAAGCTTTCTTT
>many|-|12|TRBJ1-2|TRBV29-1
CSVERGAGGYTF
TGCAGCGTTGAAAGGGGCGCAGGAGGCTACACCTTC
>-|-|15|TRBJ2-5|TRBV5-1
CASSRQQVGQETQYF
TGCGCCAGCAGCCGACAACAGGTCGGACAAGAGACCCAGTACTTC
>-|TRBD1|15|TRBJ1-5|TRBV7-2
CASSLEGQGPQPQHF
TGTGCCAGCAGCTTAGAGGGACAGGGTCCTCAGCCCCAGCATTTT
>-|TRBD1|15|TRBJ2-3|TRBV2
CASSPGTGSTDTQYF
TGTGCCAGCAGTCCCGGGACAGGGAGCACAGATACGCAGTATTTT
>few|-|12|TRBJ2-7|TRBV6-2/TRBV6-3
CAARSSSYEQYF
TGTGCCGCCCGGTCGTCATCCTACGAGCAGTACTTC
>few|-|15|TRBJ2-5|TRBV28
CASSLGRRWQETQYF
TGTGCCAGCAGTTTAGGGAGGCGGTGGCAAGAGACCCAGTACTTC
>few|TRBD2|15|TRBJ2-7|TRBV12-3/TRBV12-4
CASSFEGGGAHEQYF
TGTGCCAGCAGTTTTGAGGGCGGGGGGGCTCACGAGCAGTACTTC
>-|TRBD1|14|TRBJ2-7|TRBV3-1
CASSLGQGFHEQYF
TGTGCCAGCAGCCTGGGACAGGGTTTCCACGAGCAGTACTTC
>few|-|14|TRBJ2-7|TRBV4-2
CASSQEDYSYEQYF
TGTGCCAGCAGCCAAGAAGACTACTCCTACGAGCAGTACTTC
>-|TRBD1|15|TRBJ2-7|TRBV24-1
CATITRDRASYEQYF
TGTGCCACCATCACTCGGGACAGGGCGTCCTACGAGCAGTACTTC
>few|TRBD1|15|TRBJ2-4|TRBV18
CASSPNGQGGNIQYF
TGTGCCAGCTCACCTAACGGACAGGGAGGAAACATTCAGTACTTC
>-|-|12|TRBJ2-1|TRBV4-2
CASSQDYNEQFF
TGTGCCAGCAGCCAGGATTACAATGAGCAGTTCTTC
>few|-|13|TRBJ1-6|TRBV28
CASSGNHNSPLHF
TGTGCCAGCAGTGGGAACCATAATTCACCCCTCCACTTT
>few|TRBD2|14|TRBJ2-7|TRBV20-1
CSARTGTSVYEQYF
TGCAGTGCTAGAACCGGGACTAGCGTCTACGAGCAGTACTTC
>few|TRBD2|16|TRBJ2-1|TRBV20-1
CSARLAGELSGREQFF
TGCAGTGCTAGACTAGCGGGGGAACTATCCGGCCGGGAGCAGTTCTTC
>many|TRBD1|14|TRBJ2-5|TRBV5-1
CASSLGQGRETQYF
TGCGCCAGCAGCCTTGGACAGGGTCGGGAGACCCAGTACTTC
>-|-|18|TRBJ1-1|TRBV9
CASSVARDGRPMNTEAFF
TGTGCCAGCAGCGTAGCCCGGGACGGGAGACCGATGAACACTGAAGCTTTCTTT
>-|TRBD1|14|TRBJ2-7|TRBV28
CASSLPQGDYEQYF
TGTGCCAGCAGCTTGCCACAGGGGGATTACGAGCAGTACTTC
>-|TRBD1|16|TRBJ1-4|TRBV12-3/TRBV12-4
CASSLLKGQGREKRFF
TGTGCCAGCAGTTTATTAAAGGGACAGGGTCGAGAAAAACGGTTTTTT
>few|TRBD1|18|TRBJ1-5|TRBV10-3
CAISESGGTGYSNQPQHF
TGTGCCATCAGTGAGTCGGGGGGGACAGGATATAGCAATCAGCCCCAGCATTTT
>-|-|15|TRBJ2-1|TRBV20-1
CSARGMTSRVDEQFF
TGCAGTGCTAGAGGGATGACTAGTCGGGTCGATGAGCAGTTCTTC
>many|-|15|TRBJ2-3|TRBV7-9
CASSLLAGATDTQYF
TGTGCCAGCAGTTTACTGGCGGGGGCTACAGATACGCAGTATTTT
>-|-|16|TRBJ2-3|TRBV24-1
CATSGAGSGSTDTQYF
TGTGCCACCAGTGGAGCGGGTAGCGGCTCCACAGATACGCAGTATTTT
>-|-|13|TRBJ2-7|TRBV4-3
CASSQDLVYEQYF
TGCGCCAGCAGCCAAGATTTAGTTTACGAGCAGTACTTC
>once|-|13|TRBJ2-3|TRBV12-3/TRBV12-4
CASSQPRTDTQYF
TGTGCCAGCAGCCAACCCAGGACAGATACGCAGTATTTT
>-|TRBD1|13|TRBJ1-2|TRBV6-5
CASSSRDRVGYTF
TGTGCCAGCAGTTCCCGGGACAGGGTTGGCTACACCTTC
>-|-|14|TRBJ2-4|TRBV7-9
CASSPQQVMGGMYF
TGTGCCAGCAGCCCCCAGCAGGTCATGGGGGGTATGTACTTC
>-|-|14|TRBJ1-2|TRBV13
CASSFMTGNLGYTF
TGTGCCAGCAGCTTTATGACGGGGAATTTGGGCTACACCTTC
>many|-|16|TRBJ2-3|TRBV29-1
CSVDGTPKGSTDTQYF
TGCAGCGTTGACGGGACCCCGAAAGGTAGCACAGATACGCAGTATTTT
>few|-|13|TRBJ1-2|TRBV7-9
CASSPRDDYGYTF
TGTGCCAGCAGCCCCAGAGACGACTATGGCTACACCTTC
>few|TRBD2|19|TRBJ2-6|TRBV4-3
CASSQDPASGGSGANVLTF
TGCGCCAGCAGCCAAGATCCGGCTAGCGGGGGCTCTGGGGCCAACGTCCTGACTTTC
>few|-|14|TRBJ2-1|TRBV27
CASSFGALGNEQFF
TGTGCCAGCAGTTTCGGGGCACTGGGCAATGAGCAGTTCTTC
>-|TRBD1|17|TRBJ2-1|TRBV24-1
CATSDPTGTDQYNEQFF
TGTGCCACCAGTGACCCCACCGGGACAGACCAATACAATGAGCAGTTCTTC
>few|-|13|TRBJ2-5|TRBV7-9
CASRGTHQETQYF
TGTGCCAGCAGAGGGACCCACCAAGAGACCCAGTACTTC
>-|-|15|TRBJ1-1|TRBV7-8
CASSLDWTVNTEAFF
TGTGCCAGCAGCTTAGATTGGACGGTGAACACTGAAGCTTTCTTT